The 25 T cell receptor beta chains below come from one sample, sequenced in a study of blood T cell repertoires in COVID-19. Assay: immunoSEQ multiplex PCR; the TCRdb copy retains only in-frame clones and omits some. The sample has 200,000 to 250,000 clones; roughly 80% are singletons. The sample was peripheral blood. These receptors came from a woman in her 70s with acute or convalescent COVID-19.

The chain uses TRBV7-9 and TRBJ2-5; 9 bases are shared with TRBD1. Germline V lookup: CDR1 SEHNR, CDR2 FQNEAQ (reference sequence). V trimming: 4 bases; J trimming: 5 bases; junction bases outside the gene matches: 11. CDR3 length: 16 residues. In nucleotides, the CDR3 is TGTGCCAGCAGCTCAATCGGACAGGGGCTGGGGGAGACCCAGTACTTC. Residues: CASSSIGQGLGETQYF.

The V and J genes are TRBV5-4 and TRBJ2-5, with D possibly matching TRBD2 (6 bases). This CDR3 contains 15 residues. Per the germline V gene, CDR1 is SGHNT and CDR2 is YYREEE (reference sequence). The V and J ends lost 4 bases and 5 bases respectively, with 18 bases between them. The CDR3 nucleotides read TGTGCCAGCAGCGCGGGACCTAGCAGTTGGGAGACCCAGTACTTC. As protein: CASSAGPSSWETQYF.

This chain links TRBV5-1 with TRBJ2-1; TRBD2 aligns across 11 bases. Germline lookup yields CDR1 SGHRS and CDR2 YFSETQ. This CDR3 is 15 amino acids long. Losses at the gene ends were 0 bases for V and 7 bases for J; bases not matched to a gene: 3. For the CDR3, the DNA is TGCGCCAGCAGCTTGGAGGCTAGCGGGAGGAATGAGCAGTTCTTC. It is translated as CASSLEASGRNEQFF. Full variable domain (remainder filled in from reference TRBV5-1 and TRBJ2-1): KAGVTQTPRYLIKTRGQQVTLSCSPISGHRSVSWYQQTPGQGLQFLFEYFSETQRNKGNFPGRFSGRQFSNSRSEMNVSTLELGDSALYLCASSLEASGRNEQFFGPGTRLTVL.

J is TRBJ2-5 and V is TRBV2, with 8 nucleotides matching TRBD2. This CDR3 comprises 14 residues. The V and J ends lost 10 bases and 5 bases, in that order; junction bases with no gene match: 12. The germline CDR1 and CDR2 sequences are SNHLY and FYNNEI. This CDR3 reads CATGASGSVETQYF. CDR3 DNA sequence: TGTGCCACGGGTGCGAGCGGGAGCGTCGAGACCCAGTACTTC.

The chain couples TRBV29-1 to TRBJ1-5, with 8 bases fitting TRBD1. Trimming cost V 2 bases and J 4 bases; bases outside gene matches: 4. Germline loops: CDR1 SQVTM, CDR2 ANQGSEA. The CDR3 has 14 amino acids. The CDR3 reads CSVETGGTNQPQHF. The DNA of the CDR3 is TGCAGCGTTGAAACAGGGGGTACGAATCAGCCCCAGCATTTT.

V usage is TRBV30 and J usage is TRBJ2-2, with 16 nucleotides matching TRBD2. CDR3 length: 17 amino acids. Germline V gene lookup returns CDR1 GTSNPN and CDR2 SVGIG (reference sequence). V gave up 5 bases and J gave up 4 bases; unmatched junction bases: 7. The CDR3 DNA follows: TGTGCCTGGGGAGGGACTAGCGGGAGGGCCAGCACCGGGGAGCTGTTTTTT. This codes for CAWGGTSGRASTGELFF.

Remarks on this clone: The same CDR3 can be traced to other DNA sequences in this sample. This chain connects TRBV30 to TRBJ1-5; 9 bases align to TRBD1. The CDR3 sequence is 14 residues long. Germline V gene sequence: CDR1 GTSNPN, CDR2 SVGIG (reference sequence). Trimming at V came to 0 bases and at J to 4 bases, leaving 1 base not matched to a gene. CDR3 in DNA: TGTGCCTGGAGTGTCGGACAGGGGAATCAGCCCCAGCATTTT. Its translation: CAWSVGQGNQPQHF.

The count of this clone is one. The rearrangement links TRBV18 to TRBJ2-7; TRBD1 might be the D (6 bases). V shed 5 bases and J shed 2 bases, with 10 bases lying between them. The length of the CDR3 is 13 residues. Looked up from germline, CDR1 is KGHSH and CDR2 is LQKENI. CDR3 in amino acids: CASSAGQPYEQYF. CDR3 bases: TGTGCCAGCTCAGCAGGACAGCCCTACGAGCAGTACTTC.

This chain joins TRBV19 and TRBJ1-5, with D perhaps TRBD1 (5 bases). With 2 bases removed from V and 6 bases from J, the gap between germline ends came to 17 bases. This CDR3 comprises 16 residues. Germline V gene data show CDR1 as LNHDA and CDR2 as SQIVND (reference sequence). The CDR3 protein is CASSIISQGGGQPQHF. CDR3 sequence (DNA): TGTGCCAGTAGTATAATTTCGCAGGGAGGAGGTCAGCCCCAGCATTTT. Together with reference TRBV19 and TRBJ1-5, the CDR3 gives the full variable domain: DGGITQSPKYLFRKEGQNVTLSCEQNLNHDAMYWYRQDPGQGLRLIYYSQIVNDFQKGDIAEGYSVSREKKESFPLTVTSAQKNPTAFYLCASSIISQGGGQPQHFGDGTRLSIL.

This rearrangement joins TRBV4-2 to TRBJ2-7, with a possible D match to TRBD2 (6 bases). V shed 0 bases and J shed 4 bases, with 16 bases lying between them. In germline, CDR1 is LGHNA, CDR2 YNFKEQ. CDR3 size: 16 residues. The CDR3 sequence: CASSQDRVAGTYEQYF. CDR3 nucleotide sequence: TGTGCCAGCAGCCAAGATAGGGTGGCGGGGACTTACGAGCAGTACTTC.

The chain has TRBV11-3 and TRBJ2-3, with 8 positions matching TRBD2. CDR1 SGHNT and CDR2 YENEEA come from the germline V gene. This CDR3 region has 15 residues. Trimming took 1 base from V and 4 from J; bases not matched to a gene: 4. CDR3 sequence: CASSLGGLGSDTQYF. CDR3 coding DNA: TGTGCCAGCAGCTTAGGGGGACTAGGGTCAGATACGCAGTATTTT.

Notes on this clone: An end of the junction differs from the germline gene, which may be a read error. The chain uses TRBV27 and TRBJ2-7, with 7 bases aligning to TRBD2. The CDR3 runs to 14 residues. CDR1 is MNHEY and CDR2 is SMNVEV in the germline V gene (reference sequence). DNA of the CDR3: TGTGCCAGCAGCTTATCCGGGAGGACCTACGAGCAGTACTTC. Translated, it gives CASSLSGRTYEQYF.

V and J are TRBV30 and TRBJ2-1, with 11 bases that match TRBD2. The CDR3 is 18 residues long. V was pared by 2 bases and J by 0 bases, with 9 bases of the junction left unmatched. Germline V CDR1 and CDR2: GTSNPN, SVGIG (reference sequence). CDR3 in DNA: TGTGCCTGGAGTCGGGGGACTAGCGGAACCCTCTCCTACAATGAGCAGTTCTTC. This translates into CAWSRGTSGTLSYNEQFF.

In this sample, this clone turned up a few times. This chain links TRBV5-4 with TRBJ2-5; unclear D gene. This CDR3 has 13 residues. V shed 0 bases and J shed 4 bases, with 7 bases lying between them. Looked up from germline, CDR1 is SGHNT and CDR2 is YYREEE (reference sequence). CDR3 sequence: CASSLESRETQYF. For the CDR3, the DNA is TGTGCCAGCAGCTTGGAAAGCCGAGAGACCCAGTACTTC.

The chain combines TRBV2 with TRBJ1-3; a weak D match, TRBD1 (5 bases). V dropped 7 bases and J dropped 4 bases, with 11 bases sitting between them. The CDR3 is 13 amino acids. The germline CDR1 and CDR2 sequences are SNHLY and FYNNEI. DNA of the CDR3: TGTGCCAGCACCCAGACAGACGGAAACACCATATATTTT. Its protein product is CASTQTDGNTIYF.

CDR3 DNA: TGTGCCAGCAGTGATTTGGGCAGGCTAAACACTGAAGCTTTCTTT. Its protein is CASSDLGRLNTEAFF. The genes are TRBV2 and TRBJ1-1; D not certain. The germline V gene encodes CDR1 SNHLY and CDR2 FYNNEI. The CDR3 is 15 amino acids. Between the trimmed V and J ends, which lost 3 bases and 2 bases, there was a span of 13 bases. Drawing the rest from reference TRBV2 and TRBJ1-1, the complete variable domain is EPEVTQTPSHQVTQMGQEVILRCVPISNHLYFYWYRQILGQKVEFLVSFYNNEISEKSEIFDDQFSVERPDGSNFTLKIRSTKLEDSAMYFCASSDLGRLNTEAFFGQGTRLTVV.

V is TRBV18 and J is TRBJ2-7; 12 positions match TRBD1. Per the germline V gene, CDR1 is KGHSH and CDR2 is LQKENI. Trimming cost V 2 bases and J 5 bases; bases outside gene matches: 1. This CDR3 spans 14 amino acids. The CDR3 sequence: CASSPGTGGNEQYF. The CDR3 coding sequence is TGTGCCAGCTCACCAGGGACAGGGGGCAACGAGCAGTACTTC.

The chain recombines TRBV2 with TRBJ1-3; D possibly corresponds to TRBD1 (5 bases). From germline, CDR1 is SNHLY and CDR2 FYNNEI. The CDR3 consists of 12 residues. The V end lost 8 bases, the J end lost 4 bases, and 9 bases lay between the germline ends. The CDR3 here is CASGGAGNTIYF. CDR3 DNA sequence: TGTGCCAGCGGCGGGGCCGGAAACACCATATATTTT.

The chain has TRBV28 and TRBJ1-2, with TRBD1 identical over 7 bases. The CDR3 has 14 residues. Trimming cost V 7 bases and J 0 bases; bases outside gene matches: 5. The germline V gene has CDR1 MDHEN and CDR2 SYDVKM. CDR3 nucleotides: TGTGCCAGCACCTTTACAGGGGCTAACTATGGCTACACCTTC. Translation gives CASTFTGANYGYTF.

The CDR3 region has the DNA TGTGCCAGCAGTTCGACTGTCTACGAGCAGTACTTC. Translated: CASSSTVYEQYF. The rearrangement joins TRBV2 to TRBJ2-7; D gene ambiguous. Per the germline V gene, CDR1 is SNHLY and CDR2 is FYNNEI. This CDR3 comprises 12 residues. The V gene lost 5 bases and the J gene lost 3 bases, with 8 bases spanning the gap.

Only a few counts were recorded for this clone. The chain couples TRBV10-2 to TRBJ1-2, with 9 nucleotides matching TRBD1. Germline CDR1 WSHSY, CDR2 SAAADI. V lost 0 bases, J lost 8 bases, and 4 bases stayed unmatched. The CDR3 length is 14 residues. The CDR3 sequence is CASSESGTGSGYTF. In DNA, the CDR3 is TGCGCCAGCAGTGAGTCGGGGACAGGGTCCGGCTACACCTTC.

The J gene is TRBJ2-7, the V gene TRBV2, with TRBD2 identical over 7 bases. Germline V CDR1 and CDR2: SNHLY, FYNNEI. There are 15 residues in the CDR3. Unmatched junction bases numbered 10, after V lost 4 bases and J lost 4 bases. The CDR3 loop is CASSGGRGLVYEQYF. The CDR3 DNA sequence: TGTGCCAGCAGTGGGGGGAGGGGACTTGTTTACGAGCAGTACTTC.

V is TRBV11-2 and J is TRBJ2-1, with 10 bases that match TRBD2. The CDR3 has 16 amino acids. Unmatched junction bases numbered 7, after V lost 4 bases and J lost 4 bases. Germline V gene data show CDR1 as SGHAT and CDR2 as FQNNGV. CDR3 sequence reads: CASSYSGGYQYNEQFF. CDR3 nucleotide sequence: TGTGCCAGCAGCTATAGCGGGGGGTATCAATACAATGAGCAGTTCTTC.

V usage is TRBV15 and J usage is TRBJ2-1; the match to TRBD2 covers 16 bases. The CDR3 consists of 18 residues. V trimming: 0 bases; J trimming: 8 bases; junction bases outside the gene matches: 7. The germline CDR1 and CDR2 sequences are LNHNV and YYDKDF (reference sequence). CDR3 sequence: CATSRDLGTSGRGHEQFF. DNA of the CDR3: TGTGCCACCAGCAGAGATCTGGGGACTAGCGGGAGGGGGCATGAGCAGTTCTTC.

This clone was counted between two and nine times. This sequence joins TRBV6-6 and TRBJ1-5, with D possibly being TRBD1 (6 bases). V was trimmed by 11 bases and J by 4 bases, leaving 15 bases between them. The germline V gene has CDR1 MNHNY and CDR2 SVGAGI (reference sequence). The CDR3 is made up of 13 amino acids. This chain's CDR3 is CASFDRLNQPQHF. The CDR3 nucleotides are TGTGCCTCCTTCGACAGGTTGAATCAGCCCCAGCATTTT.